Below, one TCR beta chain is given with its context. This clonotype was seen at least ten times. Which antigen it targets is not known. No base qualities exist here, and no much larger clone lies one base off it. All donors were healthy Caucasians. The twin cohort comprised three pairs of female monozygotic twins, all aged roughly 18 to 30 years. Positive isolation kits from Invitrogen were used to isolate CD4+ and CD8+ T cell populations. Counted from cysteine to phenylalanine, this CDR3 has 11 amino acids. Of the read, only the CDR3 DNA is kept; its 33 bases are in frame from base 1. V drops 0 bases and J drops 5 bases, leaving 4 bases in between. According to the germline V gene, CDR1 reads SQVTM and CDR2 reads ANQGSEA. Preparation of the library involved 5' RACE. The sequencing machine was an Illumina HiSeq 2000. Template switching added a universal primer binding site, and the final cDNA carried a unique molecular identifier that allowed TCR cDNA molecules to be counted accurately. Specific primers in the conserved constant-segment region were used to synthesize first-strand cDNA for the TCR alpha and beta chains. To control for contamination, every cDNA library was double barcoded, receiving both a SMART-Mk sample barcode and Illumina barcodes. TruSeq adapter sequences and Illumina sample barcodes were added in two successive PCR steps. The TCR alpha and beta cDNA libraries were sequenced on the Illumina HiSeq platform using custom primers. Concerning the study's data processing: Unique molecular identifiers were extracted from raw reads with MiGEC, and CDR3 positions were determined with MiXCR. Recombination models were inferred per individual with the repgenHMM and IGoR tools using an EM algorithm. Shared clonotype analysis was performed with the tcR package in R, normalizing sharing by the product of cloneset sizes. Out-of-frame nonproductive sequences were analyzed to study raw recombination free of thymic and clonal selection effects. TCRdb reran the public reads through fastp at Q25 and MiXCR, keeping productive beta chains. Every distinct CDR3 protein forms one entry, paired with its most common genes and DNA. TCRdb, not the authors, supplied the V and J calls. Counted in this sample were around 340,000 distinct CDR3 sequences; 9% to 15% of them appeared once. The top ten hold 7.2% of the sample.

This record belongs to a study of identical twins listed by TCRdb under 2016. As for the study more broadly: The study deep-sequenced TCR alpha and beta repertoires from monozygotic twins, unrelated adults of various ages and cord blood to test whether fetal clonotypes persist. To rule out contamination, replicate twin experiments were performed at different times with different library preparation protocols.

The research as a whole found: Conclusions relied on cross-sectional statistical analysis, since the same donors could not be followed over many years. Compared with coincidental sharing between unrelated individuals, out-of-frame TCR alpha sequences shared between twins showed an excess of sequences with low generation probability. Recombination models systematically underestimated out-of-frame TCR alpha sharing in monozygotic twins but agreed with sharing between unrelated individuals. Invariant T cells such as MAIT and iNKT could partly confound zero-insertion analyses, although diverse VJ usage argued against such confounding for most clonotypes. Fewer insertions were carried by abundant cord blood beta clonotypes, a similar but weaker trend appeared in young adult naive repertoires, and no such trend appeared in memory repertoires. In beta out-of-frame sequences, excess twin sharing was weaker, because having fewer shared sequences lowered the signal-to-noise ratio.

This sample was shared with a second study, whose subject was yellow fever vaccine responses in identical twins. The second source states: The authors reported that the T cell response to vaccination in identical twins appeared partly convergent and partly personalized. The study precisely tracked vaccine-responding T cell clones in identical twins.

The sample was CD8+ T cells sorted from blood. The rearrangement combines TRBV29-1 with TRBJ1-2, with no D gene named confidently. The receptor's source is a woman aged 18-29 years in good health. Here is the DNA: TGCAGCGTTGAAGACCCGTATGGCTACACCTTC. This is translated as CSVEDPYGYTF.